A selection of T cell receptor beta chains follows, all from one sample in a study of T cell changes during pregnancy in multiple sclerosis. The protocol was immunoSEQ multiplex PCR, while the TCRdb copy is restricted to in-frame clones and leaves out a portion. The sample records 35,000 to 50,000 clones, roughly nine tenths being singletons. The material sequenced was CD4+ T cells from peripheral blood mononuclear cells, taken in the first trimester of pregnancy. These receptors were collected from a female donor with multiple sclerosis, enrolled in a pregnancy study. Both conserved end residues are part of each CDR3. Each record gives: J gene, V gene, CDR3 protein.

>TRBJ1-2|TRBV7-2
CASSLDTLYGYTF
>TRBJ2-3|TRBV5-1
CASSTDRATDTQYF
>TRBJ1-2|TRBV19
CASSIVPDRNYGYTF
>TRBJ1-1|TRBV29-1
CSVGGWGLTEAFF
>TRBJ2-2|TRBV18
CASSPKDRPTGELFF
>TRBJ2-1|TRBV15
CATSREGGGNNEQFF
>TRBJ2-3|TRBV5-1
CASTLEGVSTDTQYF
>TRBJ1-5|TRBV30
CAWSTGLYQPQHF
>TRBJ2-1|TRBV4-3
CASSQDPKVGGQFF
>TRBJ1-5|TRBV27
CASSTGEWQPQHF
>TRBJ2-7|TRBV19
CASSMGDRGWYEQYF
>TRBJ1-4|TRBV27
CASSPRGTGGYEKLFF
>TRBJ1-2|TRBV29-1
CSVGGHEGYTF
>TRBJ2-1|TRBV5-1
CASSPDEVRSYNEQFF
>TRBJ2-1|TRBV27
CASSITGIPLYNEQFF
>TRBJ2-7|TRBV29-1
CSVGGPDYEQYF
>TRBJ2-1|TRBV5-6
CASSLGGTGNRREQFF
>TRBJ1-1|TRBV30
CAWSVRRDTEAFF
>TRBJ1-2|TRBV18
CASSPRQGTGNGYTF
>TRBJ2-1|TRBV28
CASSRSGVPYNEQFF
>TRBJ2-7|TRBV7-2
CASSFKRGDEQYF
>TRBJ2-5|TRBV5-6
CASSRGQRETQYF
>TRBJ2-3|TRBV19
CASSMGLAGTDTQYF
>TRBJ2-7|TRBV11-2
CASSLRDRTYEQYF
>TRBJ2-1|TRBV5-1
CASSLDRQALWNEQFF
>TRBJ1-2|TRBV28
CASSFVDRDYGYTF
>TRBJ2-1|TRBV5-1
CASSPTSGSSYNEQFF
>TRBJ2-7|TRBV9
CASSVLAGGPSEQYF
>TRBJ1-5|TRBV7-2
CASSPWTGDQPQHF
>TRBJ2-3|TRBV4-2
CASSQEQSRGDTQYF
>TRBJ2-7|TRBV29-1
CSGKPAQGNEQYF
>TRBJ1-2|TRBV6-1
CASSTGSRRDGYTF
>TRBJ2-7|TRBV7-9
CASSPTRTGGNEQYF
>TRBJ2-5|TRBV27
CASSLLAPISGSGETQYF
>TRBJ1-2|TRBV28
CASSLEGPYGYTF
>TRBJ2-3|TRBV11-2
CASSPQQGYTDTQYF
>TRBJ2-1|TRBV5-6
CASSLSAGDPFF
>TRBJ2-7|TRBV6-1
CASREPIAGSFYEQYF
>TRBJ2-1|TRBV9
CASSVDPGLAGNSYNEQFF
>TRBJ1-1|TRBV5-1
CASSLTGNTEAFF
>TRBJ2-1|TRBV11-3
CASSLRSLSPNEQFF
>TRBJ1-1|TRBV30
CAWKRVNTEAFF
>TRBJ2-5|TRBV30
CAWSVDLNQETQYF
>TRBJ2-4|TRBV29-1
CSVGSGGNIQYF
>TRBJ2-5|TRBV2
CASSLRLPPIQYF
>TRBJ2-1|TRBV30
CACGLAGVSNEQFF